Below, 23 T cell receptor beta chains from the same sample are listed, as sequenced in a study of OX40 agonist ivuxolimab in advanced cancers. Only in-frame clones appear in the TCRdb table, and some are missing; sequencing was by immunoSEQ multiplex PCR. The sample has approximately 51,000 clones; roughly 80% are singletons. The sequencing used CD4+ or CD8+ T cells sorted from blood, collected in a trial of the OX40 agonist ivuxolimab. Receptor source: an adult with an advanced solid tumor such as melanoma, head and neck, liver or kidney cancer.

The chain is built from TRBV27 and TRBJ2-7; a weak D match, TRBD2 (6 bases). The CDR3 runs 14 residues. V was pared by 5 bases and J by 5 bases, with 16 bases between. CDR1 and CDR2 from the germline V gene are MNHEY and SMNVEV (reference sequence). The CDR3 DNA follows: TGTGCCAGCAGTGCATCCCGACTAGAGAACGAGCAGTACTTC. Encoded protein: CASSASRLENEQYF.

The chain recombines TRBV6-4 with TRBJ2-2, with 9 bases matching TRBD2. Germline CDR1 reads MRHNA; CDR2 reads SNTAGT. The CDR3 is made up of 14 amino acids. Losses at the gene ends were 6 bases for V and 3 bases for J; bases not matched to a gene: 2. Here the CDR3 reads CASRAGGYTGELFF. In DNA form, the CDR3 reads TGTGCCAGCAGAGCGGGAGGTTACACCGGGGAGCTGTTTTTT.

This clone was seen just once. CDR3 coding DNA: TGTGCCAGCAGTGCGGGGACTACCACCCATAGGAATGAGCAGTTCTTC. Residues: CASSAGTTTHRNEQFF. The chain employs TRBV6-1 and TRBJ2-1, with 7 bases matching TRBD2. CDR1 and CDR2 (germline): MNHNS, SASEGT. V lost 4 bases to trimming and J lost 7 bases; unmatched junction nucleotides: 13. The CDR3 totals 16 residues.

The V and J genes are TRBV27 and TRBJ2-5; TRBD2 matches at 12 bases. Germline CDR1 is MNHEY and CDR2 is SMNVEV (reference sequence). The CDR3 sequence is 15 residues long. V lost 7 bases and J lost 5; bases outside the gene matches: 8. As DNA, the CDR3 is TGTGCCAGCATGACGACTAGCGGGAGTGGCGAGACCCAGTACTTC. Residues: CASMTTSGSGETQYF.

The chain has TRBV7-6 and TRBJ1-5; 8 nucleotides line up with TRBD1. The CDR3 loop spans 14 amino acids. Germline V CDR1 and CDR2: SGHVS, FNYEAQ. V shed 5 bases and J 7 bases; nucleotides not matched to a gene: 7. The CDR3 protein is CASSTGGGMQPQHF. CDR3 sequence (DNA): TGTGCCAGCAGCACAGGGGGGGGTATGCAGCCCCAGCATTTT.

V usage is TRBV7-9 and J usage is TRBJ2-3; the match to TRBD2 covers 9 bases. This CDR3 region has 15 residues. CDR1 is SEHNR, CDR2 FQNEAQ, per germline (reference sequence). The V and J ends lost 4 bases and 2 bases, in that order; junction bases with no gene match: 4. This CDR3 is CASSSPSGNTDTQYF. In DNA form, the CDR3 reads TGTGCCAGCAGCTCTCCTAGCGGGAACACAGATACGCAGTATTTT.

The chain carries TRBV28 and TRBJ1-5; D remains ambiguous. The CDR3 is 13 amino acids. V was pared by 7 bases and J by 9 bases, with 16 bases between. Germline CDR1 MDHEN, CDR2 SYDVKM. This chain's CDR3 is CASTLNLAWPQHF. CDR3 nucleotides: TGTGCCAGCACCCTGAATCTTGCATGGCCCCAGCATTTT.

J is TRBJ2-5 and V is TRBV11-2, with 10 nucleotides matching TRBD2. The assigned J gene may be wrong: the sequence end matches TRBJ2-7 better. This CDR3 comprises 15 residues. Germline assignment: CDR1 SGHAT and CDR2 FQNNGV. This chain's CDR3 is CASSSTGTSDDEQYF. The CDR3 DNA follows: TGTGCCAGCAGCAGTACCGGGACTAGCGACGACGAGCAGTACTTC.

The chain is built from TRBV29-1 and TRBJ2-6, with D possibly TRBD1 on 6 matching bases. Trimming stripped 6 bases from V and 0 bases from J, with 12 bases between. The CDR3 runs to 15 residues. Germline loops: CDR1 SQVTM, CDR2 ANQGSEA. CDR3 region: CSVPEGGSGANVLTF. The DNA of the CDR3 is TGCAGCGTCCCCGAAGGGGGCTCTGGGGCCAACGTCCTGACTTTC.

This sequence joins TRBV11-2 and TRBJ1-1; D is ambiguous. This CDR3 comprises 13 residues. Germline V gene data show CDR1 as SGHAT and CDR2 as FQNNGV. V was pared by 5 bases and J by 0 bases, with 7 bases between. CDR3 in amino acids: CASSRDLNTEAFF. The CDR3, as DNA: TGTGCCAGCAGCAGAGACTTGAACACTGAAGCTTTCTTT.

The chain couples TRBV7-2 to TRBJ2-1; 14 nucleotides match TRBD2. Germline V gene sequence: CDR1 SGHTA, CDR2 FQGNSA. CDR3 length equals 16 residues. J lost 4 bases, V lost 4 bases, and 3 bases had no gene match. CDR3 bases: TGTGCCAGCAGCTATGGACTAGCGGGAGGTTACAATGAGCAGTTCTTC. This encodes CASSYGLAGGYNEQFF.

This rearrangement joins TRBV30 to TRBJ2-2; TRBD1 might be the D (5 bases). The length of the CDR3 is 15 residues. V shed 4 bases and J shed 6 bases, with 18 bases lying between them. The V gene's germline CDR1 is GTSNPN and CDR2 SVGIG (reference sequence). The CDR3, as DNA: TGTGCCTGGAAGATCCAGGGTGGGGTCCCCGGGGAGCTGTTTTTT. Translating gives CAWKIQGGVPGELFF.

This clone was detected only once. The V call is TRBV11-2, the J call TRBJ1-1; 7 bases align to TRBD1. Germline-derived CDR1 and CDR2 are SGHAT and FQNNGV. The CDR3 runs 15 residues. V gave up 5 bases and J gave up 5 bases; unmatched junction bases: 11. CDR3 residues: CASSLRTGGLTEAFF. The CDR3 coding sequence is TGTGCCAGCAGCCTTCGGACAGGTGGTTTAACTGAAGCTTTCTTT.

In DNA, the CDR3 is TGTGCCAGCAGCTTCTCCGGACTCTATGGCTACACCTTC. The encoded protein is CASSFSGLYGYTF. V and J are TRBV11-2 and TRBJ1-2, with no clear D. The CDR3 has 13 amino acids. Trimming pared 3 bases from V and 4 bases from J, leaving 9 bases between. Germline loops: CDR1 SGHAT, CDR2 FQNNGV.

Remarks on this clone: Different DNA sequences within this sample yield the same CDR3. This chain joins TRBV30 and TRBJ1-1; D unresolved. Looked up from germline, CDR1 is GTSNPN and CDR2 is SVGIG (reference sequence). The CDR3 totals 14 residues. The V end lost 2 bases, the J end lost 1 base, and 11 bases lay between the germline ends. The CDR3 nucleotides read TGTGCCTGGAGTTCCCAGACACCGAACACTGAAGCTTTCTTT. It yields the protein CAWSSQTPNTEAFF.

The chain employs TRBV4-1 and TRBJ1-2, with unresolved D. Germline V gene sequence: CDR1 MGHRA, CDR2 YSYEKL. Trimming stripped 0 bases from V and 4 bases from J, with 12 bases between. The CDR3 is 15 amino acids. The CDR3: CASSQDQALGYGYTF. The CDR3 DNA follows: TGCGCCAGCAGCCAAGATCAGGCCCTCGGCTATGGCTACACCTTC.

The rearrangement uses TRBV28 and TRBJ2-7; D is perhaps TRBD1 (6 bases). Between the trimmed V and J ends, which lost 6 bases and 1 base, there was a span of 10 bases. Germline V gene data show CDR1 as MDHEN and CDR2 as SYDVKM. The CDR3 has 13 residues. The CDR3 spells CASRPGQSYEQYF. In DNA, the CDR3 is TGTGCCAGCAGGCCGGGACAATCCTACGAGCAGTACTTC.

The rearrangement uses TRBV5-5 and TRBJ1-1; D not certain. This CDR3 is built from 13 residues. V was trimmed by 2 bases and J by 2 bases, leaving 7 bases between them. Germline V gene data show CDR1 as SGHKS and CDR2 as YYEKEE (reference sequence). CDR3 region: CASSLGRNTEAFF. The CDR3 coding sequence is TGTGCCAGCAGCTTAGGCAGAAACACTGAAGCTTTCTTT.

The chain combines TRBV11-2 with TRBJ1-1; no definite D call. CDR3 size: 12 residues. The V end was cut by 5 bases, the J end by 2 bases, with 6 bases between. Germline CDR1 reads SGHAT; CDR2 reads FQNNGV. CDR3 sequence: CASSPINTEAFF. DNA of the CDR3: TGTGCCAGCAGCCCTATAAACACTGAAGCTTTCTTT.

The chain uses TRBV5-1 and TRBJ1-2; D ambiguous. Germline assignment: CDR1 SGHRS and CDR2 YFSETQ. The CDR3 loop spans 14 amino acids. V was clipped by 2 bases and J by 7 bases, with 15 bases between them. The CDR3 sequence is CASSFFGGSPGYTF. CDR3 DNA: TGCGCCAGCAGCTTTTTCGGAGGGTCGCCTGGCTACACCTTC.

The chain combines TRBV2 with TRBJ2-1; 10 nucleotides align to TRBD2. The CDR3 extends over 15 amino acids. CDR1 and CDR2 (germline): SNHLY, FYNNEI. With V trimmed by 4 bases and J by 3 bases, 3 bases remained unmatched. CDR3 sequence reads: CASSASGGLYNEQFF. The CDR3 DNA sequence: TGTGCCAGCAGTGCTAGCGGGGGACTCTACAATGAGCAGTTCTTC.

The chain has TRBV27 and TRBJ2-5, with D maybe TRBD1 (5 bases). The DNA end favors TRBJ2-7, so the J call may be wrong. The CDR3 runs 13 residues. Germline V CDR1 and CDR2: MNHEY, SMNVEV (reference sequence). The CDR3 DNA is TGTGCCAGCAGCCCTTATGCAGGGTACGAGCAGTACTTC. Amino acids: CASSPYAGYEQYF.

This chain joins TRBV6-1 and TRBJ2-5, with TRBD2 matching 9 bases. The CDR3 totals 16 residues. The V gene end was trimmed by 4 bases and the J gene end by 3 bases; junction bases not matched to a gene: 9. Germline V gene data show CDR1 as MNHNS and CDR2 as SASEGT. CDR3 residues: CASSAMTSGGKETQYF. The CDR3 DNA follows: TGTGCCAGCAGTGCCATGACTAGCGGCGGTAAAGAGACCCAGTACTTC.